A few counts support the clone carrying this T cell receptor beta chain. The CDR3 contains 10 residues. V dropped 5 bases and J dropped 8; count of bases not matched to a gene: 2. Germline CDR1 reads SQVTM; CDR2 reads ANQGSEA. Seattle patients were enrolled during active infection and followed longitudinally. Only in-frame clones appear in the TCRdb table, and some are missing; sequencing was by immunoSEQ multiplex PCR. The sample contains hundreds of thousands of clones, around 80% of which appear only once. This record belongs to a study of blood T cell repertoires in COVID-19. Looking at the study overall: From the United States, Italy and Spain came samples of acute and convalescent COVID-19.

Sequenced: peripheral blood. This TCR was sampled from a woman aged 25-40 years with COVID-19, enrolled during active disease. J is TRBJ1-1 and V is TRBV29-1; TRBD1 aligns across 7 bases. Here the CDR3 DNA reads TGCAGCGTTATGACAGGGGAAGCTTTCTTT. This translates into CSVMTGEAFF.